This TCR beta chain was recovered during a study of cytomegalovirus exposure and HLA in healthy donors. Germline CDR1 reads ENHRY; CDR2 reads SYGVKD. Unmatched junction bases numbered 5, after V lost 4 bases and J lost 8 bases. This CDR3 comprises 14 residues. Primers: 60 Vbeta forward and 13 Jbeta reverse. Clones were read by immunoSEQ multiplex PCR, and TCRdb kept only the in-frame ones, dropping some. Found here are over 55,000 clones, roughly two thirds of them singletons; the top ten hold roughly 7.6%. Sequences were obtained from PBMCs. The sequence derives from a middle-aged man in good health and CMV-seropositive. The gene calls are TRBV10-3 and TRBJ1-4; 9 nucleotides align to TRBD1. The DNA for the CDR3 is TGTGCCATCAGTGCGGGGACAGGGCAAGAAAAACTGTTTTTT. Its protein is CAISAGTGQEKLFF.